This T cell receptor beta chain was captured by sequencing in a study of T cells after yellow fever vaccination (dated by TCRdb to the late 2010s). At the level of the whole study: The SMART-Seq v4 Ultra Low Input RNA kit was used to prepare libraries from fractions with low cell numbers. To follow T-cell clones before and after both primary and booster YFV17D yellow fever vaccination, bulk TCR alpha and beta repertoires underwent longitudinal sequencing. Two healthy male donors, one aged 18 to 30 and one aged 30 to 39 years, made up the cohort. Blood was collected at multiple timepoints before and after primary and secondary immunization, and bulk PBMC replicates and cell subsets were isolated. On the study overall, not on this receptor specifically: A small fraction of clonotypes showed up in both the CD4 and CD8 compartments, probably as a result of convergent recombination. Because the study included only two donors, the extent to which the findings can be generalized is limited. The secondary T-cell response was found to be weaker but faster than the primary response, with a peak reached on day 5 rather than on day 15. After the booster, most clones that had expanded after primary vaccination were detected again (approximately 97% of CD4 and roughly 86% of CD8), suggesting broad maintenance of memory. Computational filtering was needed because FACS-sorted repertoires could contain abundant contaminating clonotypes from the bulk population.

The treatment or condition label, as the study defines it: live attenuated yellow fever vaccine strain. At each blood-draw timepoint, two biological replicates of bulk PBMCs were obtained. PBMCs were isolated from peripheral blood using a standard Ficoll-Paque protocol. TriZol was used to extract RNA from bulk PBMCs, CD4 and CD8 fractions, and dextramer-positive and dextramer-negative fractions. Taken from the germline V gene (reference sequence), the CDR1 and CDR2 loops are DFQATT and SNEGSKA. The V and J ends are trimmed by 6 bases and 7 bases, leaving 13 bases between them. The CDR3 measures 12 amino acids from cysteine to phenylalanine. The CDR3 DNA has 36 bases and is translated from base 1. This clonotype was recorded a few times. No antigen is known for it. Base qualities are not recorded, but no much larger clone differs from it by a single base. Sequenced on an Illumina NovaSeq 6000. TCR cDNA was synthesized by 5'RACE template switching, through which a universal primer site and unique molecular identifiers were introduced. cDNA synthesis was primed from both the TCR alpha and TCR beta constant segments. Library amplification involved two PCR steps, and the second step added sample barcodes and sequencing adapters. Sequencing of libraries was performed on Illumina HiSeq 2500 (2x100 bp) or NovaSeq (2x150 bp). In the paper's pipeline: MIGEC handled demultiplexing of reads and collapsing into UMI consensus sequences, while MiXCR performed V(D)J alignment. Clonotypes responding to the vaccine were identified with edgeR on replicate PBMC samples, with the criteria of FDR below 0.01 and a log2 fold change above 5 up to day 15. Bulk clonotypes were assigned CD4 or CD8 identity according to which sequenced CD4 or CD8 repertoire held them at higher abundance. In TCRdb, the public reads were trimmed at Q25 with fastp and aligned with MiXCR, with productive beta chains retained. Each record represents a unique CDR3 protein, reported with the most common genes and DNA among its rows. The V and J calls follow TCRdb's processing rather than the paper's. In this sample the table shows over 300,000 distinct CDR3 sequences, approximately 4% of which occur a single time. The ten largest clones capture around 24% of the sample.

The rearrangement joined TRBV20-1 to TRBJ2-1; TRBD2 is possibly the D segment (5 matching bases). This TCR was recovered from a young man who received the YFV17D yellow fever vaccine. The sequenced sample was PBMCs, obtained 5 days after the yellow fever booster vaccination. The CDR3 region has the sequence CSATYWTNEQFF. The DNA is TGCAGTGCGACCTACTGGACTAATGAGCAGTTCTTC.